The next 27 T cell receptor beta chains were all read from a single sample in a study of response to subunit inactivated influenza vaccine. TCRdb recomputed calls from the RT-PCR reads with MiXCR, one row per CDR3 protein. This table has about 800,000 distinct CDR3 sequences, less than 25% appearing once. Sequences were derived from PBMCs from blood, sampled more than 4 days after vaccination. Receptor source: a man in his fifties or sixties who received an inactivated influenza vaccine.

This clonotype was recorded at least ten times. The V gene is TRBV7-3, the J gene TRBJ2-3; D not resolved. The CDR3 sequence is 13 residues long. Trimming shortened V by 4 bases and J by 0 bases, and 5 bases separated the two germline ends. From germline, CDR1 is SGHTA and CDR2 FQGTGA. DNA of the CDR3: TGTGCCAGCAGCTCAATCAGCACAGATACGCAGTATTTT. Translated, it gives CASSSISTDTQYF.

CDR3 DNA sequence: TGTGCCAGCAGCTTAGCATCGTCGGACTCATACGAGCAGTACTTC. Translated: CASSLASSDSYEQYF. The V gene is TRBV7-9, the J gene TRBJ2-7; weak D call: TRBD2 (5 bases). This CDR3 has 15 amino acids. Germline loops: CDR1 SEHNR, CDR2 FQNEAQ (reference sequence). Trimming took 0 bases from V and 4 from J, leaving 13 bases between them.

This rearrangement joins TRBV28 to TRBJ2-1, with D unclear. The CDR3 has 13 amino acids. The ends were cut back, 3 bases at V and 8 bases at J, with 11 bases in the middle. CDR1 is MDHEN and CDR2 is SYDVKM in the germline V gene. The CDR3 is CASSLPSSHEQFF. The DNA of the CDR3 is TGTGCCAGCAGTTTGCCTAGTTCTCATGAGCAGTTCTTC.

This clonotype turned up a few times. The genes are TRBV12-3 or TRBV12-4 and TRBJ1-2, with D possibly being TRBD1 (6 bases). The CDR3 is made up of 16 amino acids. Trimming left V 3 bases short and J 4 bases short, with 18 bases between. CDR3 sequence: CASSFYQGRGGYGYTF. DNA of the CDR3: TGTGCCAGCAGTTTCTATCAGGGCAGGGGAGGCTATGGCTACACCTTC.

Comment on this clonotype: It may be a read error: a sequence one base away is much more abundant. The rearrangement uses TRBV7-2 and TRBJ2-7; D is unresolved. Germline loops: CDR1 SGHTA, CDR2 FQGNSA. The CDR3 extends over 13 amino acids. CDR3 nucleotides: TGTGACAGCAGCTTAACAGATTTCCACGAGCAGTACTTC. This codes for CDSSLTDFHEQYF. The whole variable domain, filled in from reference TRBV7-2 and TRBJ2-7, reads GAGVSQSPSNKVTEKGKDVELRCDPISGHTALYWYRQSLGQGLEFLIYFQGNSAPDKSGLPSDRFSAERTGGSVSTLTIQRTQQEDSAVYLCDSSLTDFHEQYFGPGTRLTVT.

This rearrangement joins TRBV7-9 to TRBJ1-3; unclear D gene. The CDR3 runs to 15 residues. Trimming took off 5 bases at V and 1 base at J, with 12 bases between the two ends. The germline gives CDR1 SEHNR, CDR2 FQNEAQ (reference sequence). This CDR3 reads CASSKTKTSGNTIYF. CDR3 nucleotide sequence: TGTGCCAGCAGCAAAACCAAGACATCTGGAAACACCATATATTTT.

The CDR3 DNA sequence: TGTGCCAGCAGCCTTGGACTCTCCTCTGGGGCCAACGTCCTGACTTTC. Protein product: CASSLGLSSGANVLTF. This chain uses TRBV3-1 with TRBJ2-6, with D possibly TRBD2 on 5 matching bases. Per the germline V gene, CDR1 is LGHDT and CDR2 is YNNKEL (reference sequence). Trimming shortened V by 4 bases and J by 0 bases, and 10 bases separated the two germline ends. The length of the CDR3 is 16 residues.

The V gene is TRBV11-2, the J gene TRBJ2-5; D is undetermined. This CDR3 is built from 14 residues. Germline loops: CDR1 SGHAT, CDR2 FQNNGV. Trimming left V 6 bases short and J 3 bases short, with 14 bases between. The CDR3 loop is CASRAYGSKETQYF. The CDR3 DNA follows: TGTGCCAGCAGAGCGTACGGCTCCAAAGAGACCCAGTACTTC.

This sequence joins TRBV10-3 and TRBJ1-6, with 7 bases that match TRBD1. Germline V gene data show CDR1 as ENHRY and CDR2 as SYGVKD. CDR3 length equals 16 residues. V lost 2 bases to trimming and J lost 7 bases; unmatched junction nucleotides: 8. Here the CDR3 reads CAISETRQGSNSPLHF. The DNA for the CDR3 is TGTGCCATCAGTGAGACCAGACAGGGATCAAATTCACCCCTCCACTTT.

The rearrangement joins TRBV5-1 to TRBJ2-3; D tentatively fits TRBD1 or TRBD2 (5 bases each). Germline V lookup: CDR1 SGHRS, CDR2 YFSETQ. CDR3 length: 14 residues. The V gene lost 4 bases and the J gene lost 2 bases, with 11 bases spanning the gap. CDR3 loop: CASSGGSYTDTQYF. The DNA of the CDR3 is TGCGCCAGCAGCGGGGGATCTTACACAGATACGCAGTATTTT.

In this sample, this clonotype turned up a few times. The chain joins TRBV5-5 to TRBJ2-5; 9 positions agree with TRBD1. The CDR3 has 15 amino acids. After removal of 4 bases from V and 2 bases from J, the junction contained 6 bases not matched to a gene. CDR1 is SGHKS, CDR2 YYEKEE, per germline (reference sequence). CDR3 loop: CASSPRTGVQETQYF. The CDR3 nucleotides read TGTGCCAGCAGCCCCCGGACAGGGGTGCAAGAGACCCAGTACTTC. The full variable domain, with the rest looked up from reference TRBV5-5 and TRBJ2-5, is DAGVTQSPTHLIKTRGQQVTLRCSPISGHKSVSWYQQVLGQGPQFIFQYYEKEERGRGNFPDRFSARQFPNYSSELNVNALLLGDSALYLCASSPRTGVQETQYFGPGTRLLVL.

The V and J genes are TRBV20-1 and TRBJ2-3, with D possibly being TRBD1 (5 bases). The V gene's germline CDR1 is DFQATT and CDR2 SNEGSKA (reference sequence). The CDR3 is 12 amino acids. V was shortened by 6 bases and J by 6 bases, with 13 bases between the two germline ends. The CDR3 DNA reads TGCAGTGCGCGGACACAGAGCGATACGCAGTATTTT. Amino acid sequence: CSARTQSDTQYF.

This clonotype appeared once. This CDR3 is CASSRNLGGLQETQYF. The DNA for the CDR3 is TGTGCCAGCAGCCGAAACCTAGGGGGCCTACAAGAGACCCAGTACTTC. The chain uses TRBV3-1 and TRBJ2-5; 7 bases agree with TRBD1. Germline CDR1 and CDR2: LGHDT and YNNKEL (reference sequence). V lost 4 bases and J lost 2; bases outside the gene matches: 10. The CDR3 totals 16 residues.

The J gene is TRBJ2-1, the V gene TRBV30; D is possibly TRBD2 (6 bases). The CDR3 is 12 amino acids. V was pared by 4 bases and J by 9 bases, with 13 bases between. Per the germline V gene, CDR1 is GTSNPN and CDR2 is SVGIG (reference sequence). CDR3 sequence: CAWTGLLGEQFF. As DNA, the CDR3 is TGTGCCTGGACTGGACTACTTGGTGAGCAGTTCTTC.

There are a few counts of this clonotype. Here the CDR3 DNA reads TGTGCCAGCCAGAGCGGCACAGATACGCAGTATTTT. It translates to CASQSGTDTQYF. V usage is TRBV28 and J usage is TRBJ2-3; unclear D gene. The CDR3 totals 12 residues. CDR1 is MDHEN and CDR2 is SYDVKM in the germline V gene. Trimming removed 8 bases from V and 1 base from J, with 7 bases in between.

This clonotype was seen only a few times. An end of the junction differs from the germline gene, which may be a read error. The chain couples TRBV4-2 to TRBJ1-4, with 9 bases that match TRBD1. The CDR3 sequence is 14 residues long. Germline assignment: CDR1 LGHNA and CDR2 YNFKEQ. The CDR3 spells CASRIGTGNVKLFF. The CDR3 DNA is TGTGCCAGCAGGATCGGGACAGGGAATGTAAAACTGTTTTTT.

This chain connects TRBV28 to TRBJ1-2, with 9 positions matching TRBD1. The CDR3 is 15 amino acids. Germline loops: CDR1 MDHEN, CDR2 SYDVKM. J was trimmed by 3 bases and V by 4 bases; bases with no gene match: 6. CDR3 loop: CASSSGQGNDYGYTF. The CDR3 DNA reads TGTGCCAGCAGTTCGGGACAGGGTAACGACTATGGCTACACCTTC.

This clonotype was detected only a few times. The chain uses TRBV24-1 and TRBJ2-7; D is unresolved. The V end lost 2 bases, the J end lost 5 bases, and 9 bases lay between the germline ends. Per germline, CDR1 KGHDR and CDR2 SFDVKD. The CDR3 contains 13 residues. CDR3: CATSDSAQDEQYF. In DNA form, the CDR3 reads TGTGCCACCAGTGATTCCGCCCAAGACGAGCAGTACTTC.

This clonotype was observed a single time. CDR3 sequence reads: CASSFPRLRLASNEQFF. The CDR3 DNA reads as TGTGCCAGCAGCTTCCCGAGACTTAGATTGGCCTCCAATGAGCAGTTCTTC. This chain uses TRBV7-9 with TRBJ2-1; D gene uncertain. The CDR3 is made up of 17 amino acids. V lost 3 bases and J lost 6, with 21 bases in between. Germline CDR1 SEHNR, CDR2 FQNEAQ (reference sequence).

This clonotype was seen a few times. The V call is TRBV6-5, the J call TRBJ1-2, with D uncertain. Germline V gene lookup returns CDR1 MNHEY and CDR2 SVGAGI. The V gene lost 2 bases and the J gene lost 3 bases, with 7 bases spanning the gap. This CDR3 is 13 amino acids long. CDR3 sequence (DNA): TGTGCCAGCAGTTACGACGGGGACTATGGCTACACCTTC. It is translated as CASSYDGDYGYTF.

The chain couples TRBV15 to TRBJ2-3, with unresolved D. CDR3 length equals 14 residues. CDR1 is LNHNV and CDR2 is YYDKDF in the germline V gene (reference sequence). Trimming pared 4 bases from V and 2 bases from J, leaving 10 bases between. In nucleotides, the CDR3 is TGTGCCACCAGCATTGCGCTCTACACAGATACGCAGTATTTT. This translates into CATSIALYTDTQYF.

This clonotype showed up just a few times. The limits of the CDR3 on the DNA are not certain, so only TCRdb's listed CDR3 is given. The rearrangement joins TRBV12-3 or TRBV12-4 to TRBJ2-5; the table names TRBD1, a call not compared with the DNA. Inclusive of both ends, the CDR3 amounts to 14 amino acids. The CDR3 is CASSSSVRGETQYF.

The chain joins TRBV10-3 to TRBJ2-6; a possible D gene is TRBD2 (7 bases). V lost 6 bases and J 4 bases, leaving 13 bases between the germline ends. Per the germline V gene, CDR1 is ENHRY and CDR2 is SYGVKD. This CDR3 spans 15 amino acids. The CDR3 loop reads CAISLGGPGANVLTF. The CDR3 region has the DNA TGTGCCATCAGCCTCGGGGGGCCAGGGGCCAACGTCCTGACTTTC.

The rearrangement uses TRBV20-1 and TRBJ2-2; 9 bases are shared with TRBD1. The CDR3 totals 15 residues. Trimming cost V 4 bases and J 6 bases; bases outside gene matches: 9. Germline CDR1 reads DFQATT; CDR2 reads SNEGSKA (reference sequence). The CDR3 is CSATASDRGPGELFF. CDR3 nucleotides: TGCAGTGCTACAGCCTCGGACAGGGGTCCCGGGGAGCTGTTTTTT.

The CDR3 coding sequence is TGTGCCAGCAGTGATGACTATGGCTACACCTTC. This encodes CASSDDYGYTF. The V gene is TRBV25-1, the J gene TRBJ1-2; D ambiguous. This CDR3 contains 11 residues. Trimming took off 3 bases at V and 3 bases at J, with 2 bases between the two ends. The germline V gene has CDR1 MGHDK and CDR2 SYGVNS.

The chain links TRBV7-3 to TRBJ1-1; D is undetermined. CDR1 SGHTA and CDR2 FQGTGA come from the germline V gene. The CDR3 is 16 amino acids. V was cut by 5 bases and J by 4 bases, with 20 bases left in between. The CDR3: CASSPMGGKVGTEAFF. CDR3 nucleotide sequence: TGTGCCAGCAGCCCTATGGGCGGGAAGGTGGGCACTGAAGCTTTCTTT. Full variable domain (outside the CDR3, taken from reference TRBV7-3 and TRBJ1-1): GAGVSQTPSNKVTEKGKYVELRCDPISGHTALYWYRQSLGQGPEFLIYFQGTGAADDSGLPNDRFFAVRPEGSVSTLKIQRTERGDSAVYLCASSPMGGKVGTEAFFGQGTRLTVV.

This chain uses TRBV5-1 with TRBJ2-3; 9 bases align to TRBD2. Germline lookup yields CDR1 SGHRS and CDR2 YFSETQ. The CDR3 spans 18 residues. The V gene end was trimmed by 4 bases and the J gene end by 3 bases; junction bases not matched to a gene: 15. The CDR3 loop reads CASSLAWGLAGPTDTQYF. The CDR3 nucleotides are TGCGCCAGCAGCCTGGCGTGGGGTCTAGCGGGACCAACAGATACGCAGTATTTT.